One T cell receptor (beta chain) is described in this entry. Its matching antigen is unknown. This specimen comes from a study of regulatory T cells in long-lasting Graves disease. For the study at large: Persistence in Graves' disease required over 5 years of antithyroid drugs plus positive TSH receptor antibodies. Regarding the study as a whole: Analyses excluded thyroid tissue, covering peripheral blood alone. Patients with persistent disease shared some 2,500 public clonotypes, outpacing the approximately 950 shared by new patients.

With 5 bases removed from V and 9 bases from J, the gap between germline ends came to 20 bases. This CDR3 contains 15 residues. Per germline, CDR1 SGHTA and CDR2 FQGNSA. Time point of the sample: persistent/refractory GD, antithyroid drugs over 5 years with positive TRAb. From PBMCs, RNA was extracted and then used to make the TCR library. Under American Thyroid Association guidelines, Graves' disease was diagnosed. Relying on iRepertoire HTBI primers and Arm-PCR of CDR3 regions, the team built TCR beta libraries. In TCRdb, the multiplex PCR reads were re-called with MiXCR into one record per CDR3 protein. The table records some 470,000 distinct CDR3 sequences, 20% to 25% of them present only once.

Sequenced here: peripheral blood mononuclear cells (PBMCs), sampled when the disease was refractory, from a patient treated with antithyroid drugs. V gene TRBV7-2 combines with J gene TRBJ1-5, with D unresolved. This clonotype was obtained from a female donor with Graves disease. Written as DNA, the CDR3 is TGTGCCAGCAGCCAGGAGGGAGGGAACGATCGGCCCCAGCATTTT. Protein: CASSQEGGNDRPQHF. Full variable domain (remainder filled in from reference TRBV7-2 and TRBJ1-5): GAGVSQSPSNKVTEKGKDVELRCDPISGHTALYWYRQSLGQGLEFLIYFQGNSAPDKSGLPSDRFSAERTGGSVSTLTIQRTQQEDSAVYLCASSQEGGNDRPQHFGDGTRLSIL.